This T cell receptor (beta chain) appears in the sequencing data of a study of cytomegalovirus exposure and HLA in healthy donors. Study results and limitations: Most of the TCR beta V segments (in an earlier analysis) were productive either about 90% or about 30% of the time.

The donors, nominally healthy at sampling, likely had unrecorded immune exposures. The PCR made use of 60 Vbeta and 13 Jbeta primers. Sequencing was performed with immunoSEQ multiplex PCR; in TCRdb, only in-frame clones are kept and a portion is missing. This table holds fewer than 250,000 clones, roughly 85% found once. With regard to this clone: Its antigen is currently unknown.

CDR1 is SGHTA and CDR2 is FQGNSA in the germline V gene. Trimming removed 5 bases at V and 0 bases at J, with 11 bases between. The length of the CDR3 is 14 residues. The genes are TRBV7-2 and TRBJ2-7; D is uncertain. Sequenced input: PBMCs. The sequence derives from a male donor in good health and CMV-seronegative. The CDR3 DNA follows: TGTGCCAGCAGCGGAAACAGTGTCTCCTACGAGCAGTACTTC. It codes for CASSGNSVSYEQYF.